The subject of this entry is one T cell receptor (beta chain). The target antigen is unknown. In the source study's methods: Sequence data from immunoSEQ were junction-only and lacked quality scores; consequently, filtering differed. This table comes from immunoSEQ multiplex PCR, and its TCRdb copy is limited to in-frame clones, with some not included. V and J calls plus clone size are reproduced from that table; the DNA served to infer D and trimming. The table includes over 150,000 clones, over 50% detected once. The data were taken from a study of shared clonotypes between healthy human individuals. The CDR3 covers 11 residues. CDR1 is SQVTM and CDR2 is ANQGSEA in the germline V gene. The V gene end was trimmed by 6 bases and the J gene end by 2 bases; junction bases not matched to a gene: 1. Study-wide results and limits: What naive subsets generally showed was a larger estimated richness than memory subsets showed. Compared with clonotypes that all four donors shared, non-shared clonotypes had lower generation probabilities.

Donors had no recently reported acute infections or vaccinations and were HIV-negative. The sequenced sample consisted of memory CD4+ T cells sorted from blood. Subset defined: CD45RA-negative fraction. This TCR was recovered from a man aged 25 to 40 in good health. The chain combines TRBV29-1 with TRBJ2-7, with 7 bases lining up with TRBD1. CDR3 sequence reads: CSVGTAYEQYF. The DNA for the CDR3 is TGCAGCGTGGGGACAGCCTACGAGCAGTACTTC.